This T cell receptor beta chain is from a study of blood T cells in healthy people across ages. Each donor gave 9 to 10 milliliters of peripheral blood. This CDR3 has 12 amino acids. Per germline, CDR1 DFQATT and CDR2 SNEGSKA (reference sequence). J lost 8 bases, V lost 0 bases, and 1 base had no gene match. Using a J-beta primer mix together with a sample-barcoded 5' primer, a second PCR was run for roughly 6 to 11 cycles. Every cDNA molecule carried a tag from a template-switch adaptor bearing 12 random nucleotides. Via MiXCR, TCRdb re-called the 5' RACE reads, giving one row per CDR3 protein. The table lists approximately 900,000 distinct CDR3 sequences, almost 30% of them singletons. The data also belong to a second study, concerning T cells of mothers and their children. That study adds: Addition of sample barcodes and 2-4 random nucleotides occurred through the M1S primer of the second PCR.

The receptor comes from a woman between 35 and 50 years old in good health. The specimen was blood. This chain connects TRBV20-1 to TRBJ1-2; the match to TRBD1 covers 9 bases. The CDR3 DNA reads as TGCAGTGCTAGAGATGGGACAGGGGGCTACACCTTC. It codes for CSARDGTGGYTF.